The 7 T cell receptor beta chains in this list originate from one sample, sequenced in a study of OX40 agonist ivuxolimab in advanced cancers. Sequencing used immunoSEQ multiplex PCR; TCRdb keeps in-frame clones, though not all of them. The sample contains around 88,000 clones, about 91% of which appear only once. The sequencing here drew on CD4+ or CD8+ T cells sorted from blood, taken in a trial of the OX40 agonist ivuxolimab. Receptors originate from an adult with an advanced solid tumor such as melanoma, head and neck, liver or kidney cancer.

The chain's CDR3 is CASSPSWALETQYF. DNA for the CDR3: TGCGCCAGCAGCCCCTCGTGGGCGTTGGAGACCCAGTACTTC. V and J are TRBV5-1 and TRBJ2-5; no definite D call. The CDR3 is 14 residues long. With 4 bases removed from V and 5 bases from J, the gap between germline ends came to 15 bases. Germline lookup yields CDR1 SGHRS and CDR2 YFSETQ.

This chain uses TRBV6-9 with TRBJ2-7; D is perhaps TRBD1 (6 bases). The CDR3 length is 14 residues. Trimming pared 7 bases from V and 3 bases from J, leaving 16 bases between. Germline CDR1 reads MNHGY; CDR2 reads SVAAGI. CDR3 in amino acids: CASNVTRGFYEQYF. The CDR3, as DNA: TGTGCCAGCAACGTCACGAGGGGGTTCTACGAGCAGTACTTC.

The V call is TRBV4-2, the J call TRBJ2-3; the D gene is possibly TRBD2 (7 bases). Germline CDR1 is LGHNA and CDR2 is YNFKEQ. The CDR3 runs to 16 residues. V was clipped by 0 bases and J by 0 bases, with 10 bases between them. The DNA for the CDR3 is TGTGCCAGCAGCCAAGATCGCGGGGGCAGCACAGATACGCAGTATTTT. This translates into CASSQDRGGSTDTQYF.

The rearrangement joins TRBV9 to TRBJ2-7; 8 bases agree with TRBD2. The ends lost 3 bases at V and 7 bases at J; junction bases unmatched: 15. Germline V gives CDR1 SGDLS, CDR2 YYNGEE. The CDR3 length is 16 residues. CDR3: CASSAGSGMGSWEQYF. In DNA, the CDR3 is TGTGCCAGCAGCGCTGGTAGCGGGATGGGGTCCTGGGAGCAGTACTTC. Complete variable domain (other parts from reference TRBV9 and TRBJ2-7): DSGVTQTPKHLITATGQRVTLRCSPRSGDLSVYWYQQSLDQGLQFLIQYYNGEERAKGNILERFSAQQFPDLHSELNLSSLELGDSALYFCASSAGSGMGSWEQYFGPGTRLTVT.

V usage is TRBV11-1 and J usage is TRBJ2-3; 9 bases line up with TRBD2. CDR3 length: 18 residues. Germline trimming cut 5 bases from V and 7 bases from J; bases unmatched to any gene: 19. In germline, CDR1 is SGHAT, CDR2 FQDESV (reference sequence). The CDR3 here is CASSPLRGGGARRNTQYF. Written as DNA, the CDR3 is TGTGCCAGCAGCCCTCTCAGGGGCGGGGGGGCCCGGAGGAATACGCAGTATTTT.

A single count supports this clone. This chain's CDR3 is CASSLRGQNQPQHF. CDR3 nucleotide sequence: TGTGCCAGCAGTTTACGTGGACAGAATCAGCCCCAGCATTTT. The chain recombines TRBV28 with TRBJ1-5; a weak D match, TRBD1 (6 bases). Germline-derived CDR1 and CDR2 are MDHEN and SYDVKM. Trimming shortened V by 2 bases and J by 4 bases, and 9 bases separated the two germline ends. The CDR3 runs to 14 residues.

This sequence joins TRBV4-1 and TRBJ1-5; tentatively, D is TRBD1 (6 bases). The CDR3 totals 18 residues. The germline V gene has CDR1 MGHRA and CDR2 YSYEKL. The germline V and J ends were trimmed by 1 base and 6 bases, with 22 bases remaining between them. The CDR3 sequence is CASSQGPRRGGAGQPQHF. The CDR3 nucleotides read TGCGCCAGCAGCCAAGGCCCTAGGAGGGGGGGCGCGGGTCAGCCCCAGCATTTT.